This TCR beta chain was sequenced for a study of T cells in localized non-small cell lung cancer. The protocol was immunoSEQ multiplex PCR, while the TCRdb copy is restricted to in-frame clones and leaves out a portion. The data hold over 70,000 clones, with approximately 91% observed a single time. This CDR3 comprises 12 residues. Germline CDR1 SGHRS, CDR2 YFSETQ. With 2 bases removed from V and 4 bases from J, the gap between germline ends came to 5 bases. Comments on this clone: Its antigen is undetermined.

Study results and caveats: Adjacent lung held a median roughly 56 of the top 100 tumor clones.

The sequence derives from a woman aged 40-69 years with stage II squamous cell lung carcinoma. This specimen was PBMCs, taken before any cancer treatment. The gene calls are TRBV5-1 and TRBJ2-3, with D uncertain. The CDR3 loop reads CASSFLADTQYF. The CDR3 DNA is TGCGCCAGCAGCTTCTTAGCAGATACGCAGTATTTT. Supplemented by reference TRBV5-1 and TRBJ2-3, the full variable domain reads KAGVTQTPRYLIKTRGQQVTLSCSPISGHRSVSWYQQTPGQGLQFLFEYFSETQRNKGNFPGRFSGRQFSNSRSEMNVSTLELGDSALYLCASSFLADTQYFGPGTRLTVL.